The text below deals with one T cell receptor (beta chain). Its specificity is not known. The CDR3 covers 15 residues. V lost 5 bases, J lost 2 bases, and 13 bases lay in between. CDR1 SGHVS and CDR2 FNYEAQ come from the germline V gene. These data come from a study of cytomegalovirus exposure and HLA in healthy donors. As for the study in general: From donors who were HLA-typed, an early data release held about 85 million unique TCRs. Study-wide results and caveats: Later on, analysis showed that most CMV-associated TCR beta chains appeared to be HLA-restricted. The productive fraction for most TCR beta V segments was about 87% or about 30% in an earlier analysis. Clonal expansion, a later analysis showed, was greater in HLA-associated TCR beta chains than in equally common others.

The PCR made use of 60 Vbeta and 13 Jbeta primers. Profiled with immunoSEQ multiplex PCR; TCRdb holds only in-frame clones, not every one. The sample consists of around 90,000 clones, less than 85% of them appearing once. This TCR derives from a man aged 35-49 years in good health and CMV-seropositive. The chain recombines TRBV7-6 with TRBJ1-5, with TRBD1 as a possible D gene (5 bases). Sequencing was carried out using PBMCs. DNA for the CDR3: TGTGCCAGCAGCCCAGAGCCGGGGGGCAATCAGCCCCAGCATTTT. Translated: CASSPEPGGNQPQHF.